The 6 T cell receptor beta chains given below trace back to one sample, sequenced in a study of response to subunit inactivated influenza vaccine. TCRdb reprocessed the RT-PCR reads via MiXCR and lists one record per CDR3 protein. This table has under 800,000 distinct CDR3 sequences, approximately 15% appearing once. Material: PBMCs from blood, obtained around two weeks before vaccination. These receptor sequences come from a man aged 45 to 65 who received an inactivated influenza vaccine.

This clonotype was counted only a few times. This sequence joins TRBV27 and TRBJ1-2, with D tentatively TRBD1 (5 bases). Germline V lookup: CDR1 MNHEY, CDR2 SMNVEV (reference sequence). V was cut by 2 bases and J by 2 bases, with 15 bases left in between. The CDR3 length is 16 residues. CDR3 loop: CASSLAAGTANYGYTF. The CDR3, as DNA: TGTGCCAGCAGTTTAGCCGCCGGGACGGCCAACTATGGCTACACCTTC.

This clonotype was observed at least ten times. The chain links TRBV2 to TRBJ2-3, with 11 bases identical to TRBD1. Germline lookup yields CDR1 SNHLY and CDR2 FYNNEI. With 5 bases clipped from V and 2 bases from J, the junction kept 6 bases outside the gene matches. The CDR3 totals 16 residues. CDR3 DNA sequence: TGTGCCAGCAGTCCCGGGACAGGGGGAATCACAGATACGCAGTATTTT. It encodes CASSPGTGGITDTQYF.

This clonotype occurred a few times. The rearrangement links TRBV20-1 to TRBJ2-3; D is perhaps TRBD2 (6 bases). Deletions cut 3 bases from V and 0 bases from J, with 16 bases between. This CDR3 has 16 residues. The germline gives CDR1 DFQATT, CDR2 SNEGSKA (reference sequence). The CDR3 protein is CSARPQAGTSTDTQYF. The CDR3 bases are TGCAGTGCTAGGCCGCAAGCGGGTACTAGCACAGATACGCAGTATTTT.

This clonotype came up a few times. V gene TRBV10-3 combines with J gene TRBJ1-2; tentative D call: TRBD1 (6 bases). The CDR3 has 13 residues. The V end was cut by 3 bases, the J end by 5 bases, with 10 bases between. Germline CDR1 ENHRY, CDR2 SYGVKD. The CDR3 sequence: CAISEQGEYGYTF. In DNA, the CDR3 is TGTGCCATCAGTGAACAGGGAGAGTATGGCTACACCTTC.

This clonotype was counted between two and nine times. The chain combines TRBV20-1 with TRBJ2-7; 13 bases line up with TRBD2. Germline CDR1 is DFQATT and CDR2 is SNEGSKA (reference sequence). With V trimmed by 5 bases and J by 3 bases, 7 bases remained unmatched. The CDR3 extends over 15 amino acids. CDR3 DNA sequence: TGCAGTGCTTCAGGAGGGACTAGCGGGATCTACGAGCAGTACTTC. Translation: CSASGGTSGIYEQYF.

This clonotype was seen a handful of times. The CDR3 sequence is CSASRGSGANVLTF. CDR3 sequence (DNA): TGCAGTGCTTCCAGGGGTAGTGGGGCCAACGTCCTGACTTTC. The genes are TRBV20-1 and TRBJ2-6, with D maybe TRBD1 (6 bases). CDR1 is DFQATT and CDR2 is SNEGSKA in the germline V gene (reference sequence). Between the trimmed V and J ends, which lost 5 bases and 3 bases, there was a span of 11 bases. CDR3 size: 14 residues.